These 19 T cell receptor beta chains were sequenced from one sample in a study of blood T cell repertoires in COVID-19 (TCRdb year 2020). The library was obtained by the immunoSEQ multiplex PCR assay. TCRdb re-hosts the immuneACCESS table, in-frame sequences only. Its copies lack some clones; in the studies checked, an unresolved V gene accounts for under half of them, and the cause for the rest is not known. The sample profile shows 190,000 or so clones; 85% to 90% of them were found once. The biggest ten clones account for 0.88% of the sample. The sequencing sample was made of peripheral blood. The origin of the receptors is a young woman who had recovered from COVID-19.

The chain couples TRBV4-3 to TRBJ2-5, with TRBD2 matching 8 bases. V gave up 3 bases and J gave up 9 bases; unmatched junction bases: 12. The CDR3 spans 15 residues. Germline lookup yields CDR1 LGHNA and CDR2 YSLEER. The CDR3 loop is CASSQKRELRVAQYF. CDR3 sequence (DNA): TGCGCCAGCAGCCAGAAGCGGGAGCTTCGGGTGGCCCAGTACTTC.

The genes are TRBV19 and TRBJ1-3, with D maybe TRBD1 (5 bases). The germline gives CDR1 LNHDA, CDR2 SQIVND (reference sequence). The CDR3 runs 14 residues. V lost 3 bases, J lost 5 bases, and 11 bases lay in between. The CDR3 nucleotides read TGTGCCAGTAGTATTGGGGCAGGCCGAAACACCATATATTTT. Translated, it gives CASSIGAGRNTIYF.

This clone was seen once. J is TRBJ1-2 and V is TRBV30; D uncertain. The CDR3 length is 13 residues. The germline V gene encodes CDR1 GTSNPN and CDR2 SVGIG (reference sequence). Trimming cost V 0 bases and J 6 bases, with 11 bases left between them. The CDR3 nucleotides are TGTGCCTGGAGTGTACGCAGGCTACATGGCTACACCTTC. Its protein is CAWSVRRLHGYTF.

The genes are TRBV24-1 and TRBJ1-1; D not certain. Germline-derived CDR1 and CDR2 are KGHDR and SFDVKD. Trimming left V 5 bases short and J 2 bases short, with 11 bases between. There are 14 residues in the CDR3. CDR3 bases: TGTGCCACCAGTGCAGGAACCGGAAACACTGAAGCTTTCTTT. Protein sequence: CATSAGTGNTEAFF.

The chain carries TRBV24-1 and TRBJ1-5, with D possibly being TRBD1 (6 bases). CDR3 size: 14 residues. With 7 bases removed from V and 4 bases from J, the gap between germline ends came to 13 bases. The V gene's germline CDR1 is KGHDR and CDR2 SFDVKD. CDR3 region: CATSRGGGNQPQHF. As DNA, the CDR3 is TGTGCCACCAGCAGAGGGGGGGGGAATCAGCCCCAGCATTTT.

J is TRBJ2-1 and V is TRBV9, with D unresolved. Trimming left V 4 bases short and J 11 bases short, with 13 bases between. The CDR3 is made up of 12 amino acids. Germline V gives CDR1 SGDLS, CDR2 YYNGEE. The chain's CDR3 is CASSPSSSQQFF. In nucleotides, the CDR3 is TGTGCCAGCAGCCCCTCTAGTAGCCAGCAGTTCTTC.

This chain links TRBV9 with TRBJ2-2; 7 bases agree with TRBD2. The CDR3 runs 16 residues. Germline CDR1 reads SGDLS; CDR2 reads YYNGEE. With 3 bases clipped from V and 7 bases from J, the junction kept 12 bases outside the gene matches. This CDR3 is CASSGVGTTRLGELFF. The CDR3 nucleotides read TGTGCCAGCAGCGGAGTCGGGACTACGAGACTCGGGGAGCTGTTTTTT.

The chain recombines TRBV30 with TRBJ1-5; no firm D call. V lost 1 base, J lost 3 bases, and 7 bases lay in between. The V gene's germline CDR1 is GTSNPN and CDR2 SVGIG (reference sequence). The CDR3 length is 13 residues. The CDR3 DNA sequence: TGTGCCTGGAGTGAACAGAACAATCAGCCCCAGCATTTT. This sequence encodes CAWSEQNNQPQHF.

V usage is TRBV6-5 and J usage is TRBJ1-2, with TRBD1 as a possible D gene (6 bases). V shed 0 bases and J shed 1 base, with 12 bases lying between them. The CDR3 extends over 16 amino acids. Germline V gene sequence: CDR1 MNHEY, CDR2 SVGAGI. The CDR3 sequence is CASSYSGAKNNYGYTF. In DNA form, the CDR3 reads TGTGCCAGCAGTTACTCGGGGGCCAAAAATAACTATGGCTACACCTTC.

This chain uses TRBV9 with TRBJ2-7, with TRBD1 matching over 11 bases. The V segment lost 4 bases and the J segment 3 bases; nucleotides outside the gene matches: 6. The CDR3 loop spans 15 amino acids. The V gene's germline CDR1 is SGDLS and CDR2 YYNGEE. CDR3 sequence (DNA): TGTGCCAGCAGCCCAAGGACAGGGGGCATCTACGAGCAGTACTTC. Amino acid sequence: CASSPRTGGIYEQYF.

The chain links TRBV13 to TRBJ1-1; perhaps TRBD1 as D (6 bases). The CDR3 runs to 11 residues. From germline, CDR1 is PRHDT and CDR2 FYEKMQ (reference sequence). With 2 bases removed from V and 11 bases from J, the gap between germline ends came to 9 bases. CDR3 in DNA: TGTGCCAGCAGCTTACAGGGGTACGCTTTCTTT. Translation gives CASSLQGYAFF. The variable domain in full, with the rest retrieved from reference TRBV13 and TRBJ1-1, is AAGVIQSPRHLIKEKRETATLKCYPIPRHDTVYWYQQGPGQDPQFLISFYEKMQSDKGSIPDRFSAQQFSDYHSELNMSSLELGDSALYFCASSLQGYAFFGQGTRLTVV.

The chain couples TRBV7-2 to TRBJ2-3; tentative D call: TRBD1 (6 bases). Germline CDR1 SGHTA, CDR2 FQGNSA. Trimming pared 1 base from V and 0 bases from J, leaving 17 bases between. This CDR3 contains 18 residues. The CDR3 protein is CASSLVSGVGGSTDTQYF. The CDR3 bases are TGTGCCAGCAGCTTAGTTTCCGGTGTAGGGGGTAGCACAGATACGCAGTATTTT.

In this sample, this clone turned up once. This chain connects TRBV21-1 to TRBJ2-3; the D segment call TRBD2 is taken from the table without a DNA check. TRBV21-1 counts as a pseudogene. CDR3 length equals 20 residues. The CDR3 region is CASSASTGETSGYGTDTQYF. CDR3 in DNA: TGTGCCAGCAGCGCGAGTACAGGGGAAACTAGCGGATACGGCACAGATACGCAGTATTTT.

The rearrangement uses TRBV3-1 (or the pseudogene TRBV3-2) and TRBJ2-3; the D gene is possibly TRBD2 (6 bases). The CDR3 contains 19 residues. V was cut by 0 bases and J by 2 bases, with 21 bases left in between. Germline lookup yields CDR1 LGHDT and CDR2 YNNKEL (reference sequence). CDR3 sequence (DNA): TGTGCCAGCAGCCAAGAACCTAGCGCTCCCCTACCAGACACAGATACGCAGTATTTT. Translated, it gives CASSQEPSAPLPDTDTQYF.

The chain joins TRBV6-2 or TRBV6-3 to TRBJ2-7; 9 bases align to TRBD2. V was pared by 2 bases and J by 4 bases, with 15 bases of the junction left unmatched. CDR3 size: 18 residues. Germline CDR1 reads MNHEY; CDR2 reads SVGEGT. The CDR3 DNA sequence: TGTGCCAGCAGTTACCATCTAGCGGGACGATGGTCACGGTACGAGCAGTACGTC. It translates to CASSYHLAGRWSRYEQYV.

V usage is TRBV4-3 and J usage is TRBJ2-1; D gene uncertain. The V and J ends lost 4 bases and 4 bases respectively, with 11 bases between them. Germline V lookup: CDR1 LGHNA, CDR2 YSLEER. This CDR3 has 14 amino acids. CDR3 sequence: CASSPDSAYNEQFF. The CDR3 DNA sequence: TGCGCCAGCAGCCCCGACTCAGCATACAATGAGCAGTTCTTC.

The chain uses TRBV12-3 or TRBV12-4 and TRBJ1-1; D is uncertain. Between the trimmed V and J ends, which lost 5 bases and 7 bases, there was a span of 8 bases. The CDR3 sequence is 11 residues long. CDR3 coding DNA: TGTGCCAGCAGTCCTGGCGGTGAAGCTTTCTTT. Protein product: CASSPGGEAFF.

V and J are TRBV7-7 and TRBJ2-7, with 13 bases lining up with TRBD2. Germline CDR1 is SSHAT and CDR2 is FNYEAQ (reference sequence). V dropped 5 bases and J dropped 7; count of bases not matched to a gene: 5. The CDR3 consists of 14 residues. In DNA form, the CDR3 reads TGTGCCAGCAGCGCACTAGCGGGGGGGCGAGAGCAGTACTTC. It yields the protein CASSALAGGREQYF.

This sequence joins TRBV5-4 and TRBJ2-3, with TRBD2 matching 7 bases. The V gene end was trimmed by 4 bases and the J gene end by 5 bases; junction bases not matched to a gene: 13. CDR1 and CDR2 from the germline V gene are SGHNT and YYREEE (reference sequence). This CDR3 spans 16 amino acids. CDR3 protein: CASSGRLAPEVDTQYF. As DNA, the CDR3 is TGTGCCAGCAGCGGAAGACTAGCCCCAGAGGTAGATACGCAGTATTTT.